Below, 27 T cell receptor beta chains from the same sample are listed, as sequenced in a study of blood T cell repertoires in COVID-19. Data came from immunoSEQ multiplex PCR; TCRdb stores just in-frame clones and leaves some out. The sample has about 34,000 clones, about 85% seen once. Sequencing used peripheral blood. Receptors originate from a man in his 70s with COVID-19, enrolled during active disease.

The chain is built from TRBV4-1 and TRBJ2-7; 8 bases line up with TRBD1. The CDR3 is 16 residues long. V shed 2 bases and J 7 bases; nucleotides not matched to a gene: 13. CDR1 is MGHRA and CDR2 is YSYEKL in the germline V gene. The CDR3 region is CASSQLQRTGPSEQYF. As DNA, the CDR3 is TGCGCCAGCAGCCAACTTCAAAGGACAGGGCCTTCAGAGCAGTACTTC.

J is TRBJ1-1 and V is TRBV27; the D gene is possibly TRBD1 (6 bases). CDR1 and CDR2 (germline): MNHEY, SMNVEV (reference sequence). V lost 3 bases and J lost 6, with 14 bases in between. CDR3 size: 14 residues. CDR3 loop: CASSFHQGQAEAFF. DNA of the CDR3: TGTGCCAGCAGTTTTCACCAGGGGCAGGCTGAAGCTTTCTTT.

V is TRBV5-1 and J is TRBJ2-7, with 12 bases lining up with TRBD1. Germline V gives CDR1 SGHRS, CDR2 YFSETQ. The CDR3 covers 16 residues. V dropped 3 bases and J dropped 6; count of bases not matched to a gene: 10. The CDR3 loop is CASSSIPGQGAVEQYF. CDR3 DNA: TGCGCCAGCAGCTCAATCCCGGGACAGGGGGCTGTCGAGCAGTACTTC. The full variable domain, its missing parts supplied by reference TRBV5-1 and TRBJ2-7, is KAGVTQTPRYLIKTRGQQVTLSCSPISGHRSVSWYQQTPGQGLQFLFEYFSETQRNKGNFPGRFSGRQFSNSRSEMNVSTLELGDSALYLCASSSIPGQGAVEQYFGPGTRLTVT.

This clone was seen once. The rearrangement joins TRBV4-3 to TRBJ1-5; D not resolved. Per germline, CDR1 LGHNA and CDR2 YSLEER. This CDR3 is 15 amino acids long. Trimming pared 1 base from V and 3 bases from J, leaving 10 bases between. The CDR3 is CASSQVLGYNQPQHF. CDR3 in DNA: TGCGCCAGCAGCCAAGTACTAGGTTACAATCAGCCCCAGCATTTT.

The J gene is TRBJ1-5, the V gene TRBV2, with D possibly TRBD1 on 6 matching bases. The CDR3 contains 15 residues. Germline loops: CDR1 SNHLY, CDR2 FYNNEI. The V and J ends lost 5 bases and 0 bases respectively, with 11 bases between them. The CDR3 region is CASSYQGPSNQPQHF. The CDR3 DNA is TGTGCCAGCAGTTACCAGGGGCCTAGCAATCAGCCCCAGCATTTT. Full variable domain (missing parts from reference TRBV2 and TRBJ1-5): EPEVTQTPSHQVTQMGQEVILRCVPISNHLYFYWYRQILGQKVEFLVSFYNNEISEKSEIFDDQFSVERPDGSNFTLKIRSTKLEDSAMYFCASSYQGPSNQPQHFGDGTRLSIL.

This CDR3 is CASSQSGTGRNQPQHF. Here the CDR3 DNA reads TGTGCCAGCAGCCAATCCGGGACAGGGCGCAATCAGCCCCAGCATTTT. The chain combines TRBV3-1 (or the pseudogene TRBV3-2) with TRBJ1-5; 9 nucleotides agree with TRBD1. After removal of 2 bases from V and 2 bases from J, the junction contained 4 bases not matched to a gene. The CDR3 sequence is 16 residues long. The germline gives CDR1 LGHDT, CDR2 YNNKEL (reference sequence).

By share, this clone ranks as medium-sized. V and J are TRBV5-4 and TRBJ2-5; the match to TRBD2 covers 12 bases. The germline CDR1 and CDR2 sequences are SGHNT and YYREEE (reference sequence). There are 15 residues in the CDR3. V was clipped by 4 bases and J by 2 bases; unmatched bases: 3. The CDR3 bases are TGTGCCAGCAGCGGCGGACTAGCGGGACAAGAGACCCAGTACTTC. It translates to CASSGGLAGQETQYF. Full variable domain (missing parts from reference TRBV5-4 and TRBJ2-5): ETGVTQSPTHLIKTRGQQVTLRCSSQSGHNTVSWYQQALGQGPQFIFQYYREEENGRGNFPPRFSGLQFPNYSSELNVNALELDDSALYLCASSGGLAGQETQYFGPGTRLLVL.

The rearrangement links TRBV30 to TRBJ1-5; D is undetermined. Trimming took off 3 bases at V and 2 bases at J, with 11 bases between the two ends. CDR3 length: 14 residues. Germline CDR1 GTSNPN, CDR2 SVGIG (reference sequence). The CDR3 region has the DNA TGTGCCTGGAGAAGCGGTAGGGGCAATCAGCCCCAGCATTTT. Protein: CAWRSGRGNQPQHF.

This clone came up a few times. The chain recombines TRBV5-4 with TRBJ2-7, with 10 positions matching TRBD1. J lost 9 bases, V lost 5 bases, and 8 bases had no gene match. The germline gives CDR1 SGHNT, CDR2 YYREEE (reference sequence). The CDR3 spans 13 residues. CDR3 residues: CASSSGQGKVQYF. The CDR3 DNA reads TGTGCCAGCAGTTCGGGACAGGGGAAGGTGCAGTACTTC.

This chain links TRBV2 with TRBJ2-3, with D possibly TRBD2 on 5 matching bases. From germline, CDR1 is SNHLY and CDR2 FYNNEI. The CDR3 length is 13 residues. Trimming took off 3 bases at V and 2 bases at J, with 6 bases between the two ends. The CDR3 spells CASSDGNTDTQYF. The DNA for the CDR3 is TGTGCCAGCAGTGACGGGAACACAGATACGCAGTATTTT.

The V gene is TRBV5-6, the J gene TRBJ2-1, with 8 bases fitting TRBD2. V gave up 2 bases and J gave up 9 bases; unmatched junction bases: 10. CDR1 and CDR2 (germline): SGHDT, YYEEEE. The CDR3 is 15 amino acids. Here the CDR3 DNA reads TGTGCCAGCAGCTTACTGAGCGGGAGTATCCGTGAGCAGTTCTTC. Translating it yields CASSLLSGSIREQFF. The variable domain in full, with the rest retrieved from reference TRBV5-6 and TRBJ2-1, is DAGVTQSPTHLIKTRGQQVTLRCSPKSGHDTVSWYQQALGQGPQFIFQYYEEEERQRGNFPDRFSGHQFPNYSSELNVNALLLGDSALYLCASSLLSGSIREQFFGPGTRLTVL.

This chain joins TRBV5-1 and TRBJ2-7; tentative D call: TRBD2 (6 bases). V was cut by 0 bases and J by 2 bases, with 9 bases left in between. The V gene's germline CDR1 is SGHRS and CDR2 YFSETQ. The CDR3 loop spans 14 amino acids. The CDR3: CASSLGLVTYEQYF. DNA for the CDR3: TGCGCCAGCAGCTTGGGACTAGTAACCTACGAGCAGTACTTC.

This rearrangement joins TRBV4-3 to TRBJ2-3; perhaps TRBD1 as D (6 bases). V was pared by 0 bases and J by 3 bases, with 10 bases between. Per germline, CDR1 LGHNA and CDR2 YSLEER. This CDR3 is 15 amino acids long. CDR3 coding DNA: TGCGCCAGCAGCCAAGAAGGCAGGGGTACAGATACGCAGTATTTT. It is translated as CASSQEGRGTDTQYF.

The chain combines TRBV28 with TRBJ1-2; perhaps TRBD1 as D (6 bases). This CDR3 is 16 amino acids long. V lost 5 bases, J lost 1 base, and 17 bases lay in between. CDR1 and CDR2 (germline): MDHEN, SYDVKM. In DNA form, the CDR3 reads TGTGCCAGCAGTGGACAGAGGGTGAGGTTTAACTATGGCTACACCTTC. Amino acid sequence: CASSGQRVRFNYGYTF.

V and J are TRBV19 and TRBJ2-7; 9 positions match TRBD1. Germline values: CDR1 LNHDA, CDR2 SQIVND (reference sequence). This CDR3 region has 15 residues. V lost 5 bases to trimming and J lost 6 bases; unmatched junction nucleotides: 11. CDR3 in amino acids: CASSAGTGRKSEQYF. The CDR3 region has the DNA TGTGCCAGTAGTGCGGGGACAGGGAGAAAATCCGAGCAGTACTTC.

The chain carries TRBV6-5 and TRBJ2-7; the D gene is possibly TRBD1 (6 bases). Germline CDR1 is MNHEY and CDR2 is SVGAGI. V was cut by 4 bases and J by 3 bases, with 10 bases left in between. The CDR3 is 13 amino acids. The CDR3 is CASSFVRGYEQYF. CDR3 nucleotide sequence: TGTGCCAGCAGTTTTGTCAGGGGCTACGAGCAGTACTTC.

The V gene is TRBV27, the J gene TRBJ2-1; 13 nucleotides agree with TRBD2. Trimming cost V 4 bases and J 8 bases; bases outside gene matches: 8. Per germline, CDR1 MNHEY and CDR2 SMNVEV (reference sequence). The CDR3 has 16 residues. The DNA for the CDR3 is TGTGCCAGCAGTTCTCAAGGACTAGCGGGAGCTGATGAGCAGTTCTTC. Protein: CASSSQGLAGADEQFF.

This clone was seen a few times. This chain connects TRBV4-1 to TRBJ2-7, with D perhaps matching TRBD1 (6 bases). The V gene lost 0 bases and the J gene lost 2 bases, with 11 bases spanning the gap. Germline CDR1 reads MGHRA; CDR2 reads YSYEKL. The CDR3 length is 15 residues. The CDR3 loop reads CASSQDGGSTYEQYF. CDR3 nucleotide sequence: TGCGCCAGCAGCCAAGATGGGGGCAGTACCTACGAGCAGTACTTC.

The rearrangement links TRBV12-3 or TRBV12-4 to TRBJ2-7; D is perhaps TRBD2 (5 bases). The V gene lost 8 bases and the J gene lost 3 bases, with 14 bases spanning the gap. The CDR3 length is 13 residues. CDR3 in amino acids: CASSRARGYEQYF. The DNA of the CDR3 is TGTGCCAGCTCCCGAGCCCGGGGCTACGAGCAGTACTTC.

This clone was found a few times. At one end, the junction sequence differs from germline, possibly due to a read error. The chain is built from TRBV2 and TRBJ1-4; TRBD1 aligns across 7 bases. Germline assignment: CDR1 SNHLY and CDR2 FYNNEI. This CDR3 contains 15 residues. The CDR3 DNA sequence: TGTGCCAGCAGCGAAGGGGGACAGCCTAATGAAAAACTGTTTTTT. Its translation: CASSEGGQPNEKLFF.

This rearrangement joins TRBV7-2 to TRBJ2-3; D gene uncertain. V lost 1 base and J 6 bases, leaving 8 bases between the germline ends. CDR1 is SGHTA, CDR2 FQGNSA, per germline. CDR3 length equals 13 residues. The CDR3 nucleotides are TGTGCCAGCAGCTTAGTAACTGGTGATACGCAGTATTTT. This sequence encodes CASSLVTGDTQYF.

V usage is TRBV5-4 and J usage is TRBJ2-7; TRBD2 matches at 7 bases. The CDR3 has 12 residues. Losses at the gene ends were 4 bases for V and 5 bases for J; bases not matched to a gene: 3. The germline CDR1 and CDR2 sequences are SGHNT and YYREEE (reference sequence). For the CDR3, the DNA is TGTGCCAGCAGCGCGACTAGCAACGAGCAGTACTTC. Its translation: CASSATSNEQYF.

The rearrangement joins TRBV7-2 to TRBJ2-1; possibly TRBD1 for D (5 bases). Germline assignment: CDR1 SGHTA and CDR2 FQGNSA. With 7 bases removed from V and 6 bases from J, the gap between germline ends came to 10 bases. This CDR3 comprises 12 residues. The CDR3 spells CASTQGSNEQFF. CDR3 nucleotides: TGTGCCAGCACCCAGGGAAGCAATGAGCAGTTCTTC.

The sample holds a few counts of this clone. V usage is TRBV27 and J usage is TRBJ1-2, with 8 positions matching TRBD1. Losses at the gene ends were 3 bases for V and 6 bases for J; bases not matched to a gene: 6. The germline gives CDR1 MNHEY, CDR2 SMNVEV (reference sequence). The CDR3 runs 14 residues. The CDR3 here is CASSFQDRANGYTF. As DNA, the CDR3 is TGTGCCAGCAGTTTCCAGGACAGGGCGAATGGCTACACCTTC.

The rearrangement joins TRBV27 to TRBJ2-1; a weak D match, TRBD1 (7 bases). V dropped 0 bases and J dropped 9 bases, with 18 bases sitting between them. The CDR3 runs to 16 residues. Germline CDR1 is MNHEY and CDR2 is SMNVEV (reference sequence). DNA of the CDR3: TGTGCCAGCAGTTTATCATCAAGTAGGGGGCGGGGTGAGCAGTTCTTC. Protein sequence: CASSLSSSRGRGEQFF.

The rearrangement joins TRBV6-5 to TRBJ1-1, with D maybe TRBD1 (5 bases). CDR1 and CDR2 (germline): MNHEY, SVGAGI. V dropped 6 bases and J dropped 1 base, with 15 bases sitting between them. CDR3 length: 15 amino acids. The CDR3 spells CASSLSPTGNTEAFF. CDR3 DNA: TGTGCCAGCAGCCTCTCCCCAACAGGGAACACTGAAGCTTTCTTT.

Of note for this clone: One junction end does not reproduce the germline sequence, and a read error may be involved. The chain recombines TRBV5-3 with TRBJ2-7; 9 bases align to TRBD2. TRBV5-3 carries the ORF label, with uncertain function. The CDR3 consists of 11 residues. The CDR3 nucleotides read TGTGCCAGAAGCGCTCCACTAGCGGGCGTATTC. Its translation is CARSAPLAGVF.